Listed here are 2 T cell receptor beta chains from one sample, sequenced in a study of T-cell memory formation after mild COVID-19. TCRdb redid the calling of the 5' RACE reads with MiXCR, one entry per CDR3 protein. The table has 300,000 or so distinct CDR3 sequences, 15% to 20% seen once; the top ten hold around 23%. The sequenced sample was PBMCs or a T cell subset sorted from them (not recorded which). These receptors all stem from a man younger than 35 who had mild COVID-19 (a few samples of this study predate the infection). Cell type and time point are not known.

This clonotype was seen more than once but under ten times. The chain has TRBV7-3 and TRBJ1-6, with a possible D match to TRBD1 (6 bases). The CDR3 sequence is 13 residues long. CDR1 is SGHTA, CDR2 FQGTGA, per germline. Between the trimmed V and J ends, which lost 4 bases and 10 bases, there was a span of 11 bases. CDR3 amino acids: CASSSAGDSPLHF. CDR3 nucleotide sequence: TGTGCCAGCAGCTCCGCAGGGGACTCACCCCTCCACTTT.

CDR3 sequence (DNA): TGTGCCAGTAGTAACAGGGAAGAAGGACGCGGCTACACCTTC. It yields the protein CASSNREEGRGYTF. V is TRBV19 and J is TRBJ1-2; D possibly corresponds to TRBD1 (6 bases). V lost 4 bases and J 8 bases, leaving 17 bases between the germline ends. The CDR3 extends over 14 amino acids. Germline CDR1 reads LNHDA; CDR2 reads SQIVND (reference sequence).